Listed here are 25 T cell receptor beta chains from one sample, sequenced in a study of cytomegalovirus exposure and HLA in healthy donors. Primers: 60 Vbeta forward and 13 Jbeta reverse. Repertoires were generated with immunoSEQ multiplex PCR, while TCRdb's copy carries only in-frame clones and drops some. There are over 150,000 clones in the sample; around 80% occur only once, and 8.5% lies in the top ten. The sequencing sample was made of PBMCs. The receptor set was obtained from a male donor in good health and CMV-seropositive.

The J gene is TRBJ1-1, the V gene TRBV5-1; D gene unclear. The CDR3 is 14 residues long. V shed 1 base and J shed 0 bases, with 7 bases lying between them. The germline CDR1 and CDR2 sequences are SGHRS and YFSETQ. In DNA form, the CDR3 reads TGCGCCAGCAGCTTGAAAGCGATGAACACTGAAGCTTTCTTT. Translated: CASSLKAMNTEAFF.

The J gene is TRBJ1-2, the V gene TRBV7-9; D is unresolved. This CDR3 contains 13 residues. CDR1 is SEHNR and CDR2 is FQNEAQ in the germline V gene (reference sequence). V was clipped by 5 bases and J by 8 bases, with 15 bases between them. CDR3 loop: CASSQETSGGYTF. CDR3 DNA: TGTGCCAGCAGCCAGGAAACGAGCGGAGGCTACACCTTC. Full variable domain (outside the CDR3, taken from reference TRBV7-9 and TRBJ1-2): DTGVSQNPRHKITKRGQNVTFRCDPISEHNRLYWYRQTLGQGPEFLTYFQNEAQLEKSRLLSDRFSAERPKGSFSTLEIQRTEQGDSAMYLCASSQETSGGYTFGSGTRLTVV.

V is TRBV27 and J is TRBJ2-7; D may be TRBD2 (6 bases). Trimming pared 0 bases from V and 5 bases from J, leaving 23 bases between. Per the germline V gene, CDR1 is MNHEY and CDR2 is SMNVEV (reference sequence). The CDR3 length is 18 residues. The CDR3 coding sequence is TGTGCCAGCAGTTTATCGAAGGGTTTAGGAGGGTTGGCCCACGAGCAGTACTTC. Its protein is CASSLSKGLGGLAHEQYF.

This chain connects TRBV11-2 to TRBJ2-4; 8 nucleotides agree with TRBD2. Germline V CDR1 and CDR2: SGHAT, FQNNGV. The CDR3 totals 16 residues. The V segment lost 6 bases and the J segment 1 base; nucleotides outside the gene matches: 8. The CDR3 loop reads CASRHGGARAKNIQYF. The CDR3 DNA reads TGTGCCAGCAGACACGGGGGGGCTCGGGCCAAAAACATTCAGTACTTC.

The chain has TRBV7-9 and TRBJ1-5, with 9 nucleotides matching TRBD1. V shed 2 bases, J shed 7 bases, and the junction held 9 bases outside the gene matches. Germline V gene sequence: CDR1 SEHNR, CDR2 FQNEAQ (reference sequence). This CDR3 contains 16 residues. CDR3 sequence: CASSLTGQGLGQPQHF. The CDR3 DNA sequence: TGTGCCAGCAGCTTAACGGGACAGGGATTAGGACAGCCCCAGCATTTT.

The gene calls are TRBV2 and TRBJ2-3; the match to TRBD1 covers 9 bases. The CDR3 is 17 residues long. V lost 8 bases and J lost 1; bases outside the gene matches: 13. Germline loops: CDR1 SNHLY, CDR2 FYNNEI. The CDR3 DNA follows: TGTGCCAGCCTTCACCGTACAGGGGGCAGGGGCACAGATACGCAGTATTTT. It translates to CASLHRTGGRGTDTQYF.

The V call is TRBV7-2, the J call TRBJ1-5, with TRBD1 as a possible D gene (5 bases). The CDR3 sequence is 15 residues long. The germline V and J ends were trimmed by 4 bases and 1 base, with 11 bases remaining between them. CDR1 is SGHTA and CDR2 is FQGNSA in the germline V gene. The CDR3 DNA reads as TGTGCCAGCAGCTCCCAGGGCTCCAGCAATCAGCCCCAGCATTTT. Translation: CASSSQGSSNQPQHF.

This clone came up a few times. The chain links TRBV25-1 to TRBJ1-3, with D unresolved. The CDR3 spans 12 residues. Germline CDR1 is MGHDK and CDR2 is SYGVNS. The CDR3 coding sequence is TGTGGGACTGAGAGCTCTGGAAACACCATATATTTT. Amino acids: CGTESSGNTIYF.

This sequence joins TRBV28 and TRBJ2-7, with 8 bases fitting TRBD2. Unmatched junction bases numbered 8, after V lost 3 bases and J lost 1 base. Per the germline V gene, CDR1 is MDHEN and CDR2 is SYDVKM. This CDR3 is built from 16 residues. CDR3 bases: TGTGCCAGCAGTTTTCCTAAGCGGGAGCTTTCCTACGAGCAGTACTTC. Protein: CASSFPKRELSYEQYF.

V is TRBV7-6 and J is TRBJ1-6; D gene unclear. This CDR3 has 12 residues. V shed 2 bases and J shed 8 bases, with 4 bases lying between them. The germline V gene encodes CDR1 SGHVS and CDR2 FNYEAQ. CDR3 DNA: TGTGCCAGCAGCTTAATAGATTCACCCCTCCACTTT. As protein: CASSLIDSPLHF.

The gene calls are TRBV18 and TRBJ1-2; a weak D match, TRBD1 (6 bases). CDR1 and CDR2 (germline): KGHSH, LQKENI. V was trimmed by 3 bases and J by 1 base, leaving 18 bases between them. The CDR3 has 17 amino acids. The CDR3 nucleotides read TGTGCCAGCTCACCGTCGGTACAGGGTGGGATTAACTATGGCTACACCTTC. Translated, it gives CASSPSVQGGINYGYTF.

The chain links TRBV4-3 to TRBJ2-3, with a weak D call TRBD1 (5 bases). Germline V CDR1 and CDR2: LGHNA, YSLEER. V was shortened by 1 base and J by 2 bases, with 13 bases between the two germline ends. CDR3 length: 16 residues. The CDR3 protein is CASSQAQADHTDTQYF. The CDR3 DNA is TGCGCCAGCAGCCAAGCACAGGCCGATCACACAGATACGCAGTATTTT.

The V call is TRBV9, the J call TRBJ2-1, with 14 bases identical to TRBD2. This CDR3 has 17 amino acids. The J segment lost 9 bases and the V segment lost 4 bases, leaving 12 bases of the junction unmatched. Per the germline V gene, CDR1 is SGDLS and CDR2 is YYNGEE. The CDR3 spells CASSPSGTSGSIGEQFF. The CDR3 DNA sequence: TGTGCCAGCAGCCCTAGTGGGACTAGCGGGAGCATCGGTGAGCAGTTCTTC.

The rearrangement links TRBV2 to TRBJ2-2; perhaps TRBD2 as D (5 bases). CDR3 length equals 13 residues. V was trimmed by 3 bases and J by 6 bases, leaving 8 bases between them. The germline V gene has CDR1 SNHLY and CDR2 FYNNEI. DNA for the CDR3: TGTGCCAGCAGTGAGATCGGGGCCGGGGAGCTGTTTTTT. This codes for CASSEIGAGELFF.

Note on this clone: Compared with germline, one end of the junction differs, possibly owing to a read error. The chain joins TRBV4-3 to TRBJ2-6; D may be TRBD1 (5 bases). The germline gives CDR1 LGHNA, CDR2 YSLEER. The length of the CDR3 is 16 residues. The CDR3 DNA reads TGCGCCAGCAGCCAAGTTTTCTCCTCTGGGGCCAACGGCCTGACTTTC. Translation: CASSQVFSSGANGLTF.

The chain combines TRBV28 with TRBJ1-3, with D tentatively TRBD1 (6 bases). The CDR3 runs 14 residues. The germline V gene encodes CDR1 MDHEN and CDR2 SYDVKM. The V end lost 7 bases, the J end lost 0 bases, and 10 bases lay between the germline ends. The CDR3 loop is CASIEGGSGNTIYF. As DNA, the CDR3 is TGTGCCAGCATCGAAGGGGGCTCTGGAAACACCATATATTTT.

The chain recombines TRBV4-1 with TRBJ2-7; 11 nucleotides match TRBD1. The CDR3 is 14 amino acids. Losses at the gene ends were 4 bases for V and 2 bases for J; bases not matched to a gene: 1. The germline CDR1 and CDR2 sequences are MGHRA and YSYEKL. CDR3 sequence (DNA): TGCGCCAGCAGCCCGGGACAGGGGGCCTACGAGCAGTACTTC. This codes for CASSPGQGAYEQYF.

A few counts support this clone. The chain joins TRBV9 to TRBJ2-7; D is perhaps TRBD2 (6 bases). CDR3 length: 14 amino acids. Trimming cost V 0 bases and J 7 bases, with 14 bases left between them. CDR1 is SGDLS, CDR2 YYNGEE, per germline. The CDR3 bases are TGTGCCAGCAGCGTAGCGGGAGTACACGGAGAGCAGTACTTC. Residues: CASSVAGVHGEQYF.

The chain recombines TRBV5-4 with TRBJ2-7, with D hard to call. V dropped 5 bases and J dropped 5 bases, with 17 bases sitting between them. The V gene's germline CDR1 is SGHNT and CDR2 YYREEE (reference sequence). The CDR3 sequence is 14 residues long. The CDR3 spells CASSYSPRVNEQYF. The CDR3 nucleotides read TGTGCCAGCAGTTACTCTCCTCGGGTCAACGAGCAGTACTTC.

The chain recombines TRBV2 with TRBJ1-5, with 7 bases identical to TRBD1. V trimming: 6 bases; J trimming: 6 bases; junction bases outside the gene matches: 14. The germline gives CDR1 SNHLY, CDR2 FYNNEI. The CDR3 runs 16 residues. The CDR3 nucleotides read TGTGCCAGCAGAGAAACCCCGGGAGGGGGCGGTCAGCCCCAGCATTTT. Its protein is CASRETPGGGGQPQHF.

The CDR3 coding sequence is TGTGCCTGGAGCGTAGGACAGGGAAGCAGTCAGTACTTC. It codes for CAWSVGQGSSQYF. The rearrangement joins TRBV30 to TRBJ2-4, with 8 bases aligning to TRBD1. The junction had 10 bases not matched to a gene; V was cut back by 3 bases and J by 12 bases. The CDR3 runs 13 residues. Germline lookup yields CDR1 GTSNPN and CDR2 SVGIG (reference sequence).

V is TRBV5-1 and J is TRBJ1-6; 7 positions agree with TRBD1. The germline CDR1 and CDR2 sequences are SGHRS and YFSETQ. There are 15 residues in the CDR3. V was clipped by 4 bases and J by 10 bases; unmatched bases: 11. The CDR3: CASSSRLTGSSPLHF. CDR3 DNA sequence: TGCGCCAGCAGCAGTCGCCTGACAGGGTCGTCACCCCTCCACTTT.

The V gene is TRBV7-9, the J gene TRBJ2-5; TRBD2 agrees at 12 bases. Germline CDR1 SEHNR, CDR2 FQNEAQ (reference sequence). V was clipped by 2 bases and J by 2 bases; unmatched bases: 0. This CDR3 has 15 amino acids. The CDR3 sequence is CASSLLAGGQETQYF. For the CDR3, the DNA is TGTGCCAGCAGCTTACTAGCGGGGGGGCAAGAGACCCAGTACTTC.

The V call is TRBV7-8, the J call TRBJ2-5; 10 nucleotides align to TRBD1. The CDR3 runs to 16 residues. Per the germline V gene, CDR1 is SGHVS and CDR2 is FQNEAQ. The ends lost 5 bases at V and 0 bases at J; junction bases unmatched: 6. CDR3 in amino acids: CASSHRDRGYQETQYF. The CDR3 DNA follows: TGTGCCAGCAGCCACCGGGACAGGGGATACCAAGAGACCCAGTACTTC. The full variable domain, in which reference TRBV7-8 and TRBJ2-5 provide the parts outside the CDR3, is GAGVSQSPRYKVAKRGQDVALRCDPISGHVSLFWYQQALGQGPEFLTYFQNEAQLDKSGLPSDRFFAERPEGSVSTLKIQRTQQEDSAVYLCASSHRDRGYQETQYFGPGTRLLVL.

The V call is TRBV7-2, the J call TRBJ1-5, with unresolved D. The CDR3 is 14 amino acids. V lost 7 bases and J 2 bases, leaving 12 bases between the germline ends. Germline CDR1 reads SGHTA; CDR2 reads FQGNSA. The CDR3 DNA is TGTGCCAGCAATCCGGACGGGGGCAATCAGCCCCAGCATTTT. Translation: CASNPDGGNQPQHF.